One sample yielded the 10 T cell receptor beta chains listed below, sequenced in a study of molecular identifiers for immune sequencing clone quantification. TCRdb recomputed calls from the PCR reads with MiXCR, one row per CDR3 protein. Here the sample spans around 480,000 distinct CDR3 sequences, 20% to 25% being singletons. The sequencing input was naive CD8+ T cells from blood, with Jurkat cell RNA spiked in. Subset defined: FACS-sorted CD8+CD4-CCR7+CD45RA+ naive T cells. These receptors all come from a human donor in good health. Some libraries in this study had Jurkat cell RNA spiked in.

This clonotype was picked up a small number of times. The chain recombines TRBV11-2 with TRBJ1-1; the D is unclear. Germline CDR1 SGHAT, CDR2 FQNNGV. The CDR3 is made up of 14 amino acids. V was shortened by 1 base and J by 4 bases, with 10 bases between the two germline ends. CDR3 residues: CASSLVPPATEAFF. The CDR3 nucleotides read TGTGCCAGCAGCTTAGTACCTCCGGCCACTGAAGCTTTCTTT.

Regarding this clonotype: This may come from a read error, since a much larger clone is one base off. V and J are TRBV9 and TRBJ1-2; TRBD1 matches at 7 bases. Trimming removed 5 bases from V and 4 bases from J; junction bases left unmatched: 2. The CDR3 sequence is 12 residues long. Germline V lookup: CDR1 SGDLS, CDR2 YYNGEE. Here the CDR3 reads CASRGGSYGYTF. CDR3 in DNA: TGTGCCAGCAGAGGGGGCAGCTATGGCTACACCTTC.

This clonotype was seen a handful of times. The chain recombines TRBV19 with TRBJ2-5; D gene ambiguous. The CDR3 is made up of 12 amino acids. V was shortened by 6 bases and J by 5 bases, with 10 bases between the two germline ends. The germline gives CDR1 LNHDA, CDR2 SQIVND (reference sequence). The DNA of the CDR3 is TGTGCCAGTAGCGATCCACGGGAGACCCAGTACTTC. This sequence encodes CASSDPRETQYF.

The CDR3 coding sequence is TGTGCCAGCAGGGAGACTAGCGGGGTCGCATACAAGCAGTACTTC. Its translation: CASRETSGVAYKQYF. The gene calls are TRBV2 and TRBJ2-7; 11 bases map to TRBD2. CDR1 is SNHLY, CDR2 FYNNEI, per germline. This CDR3 is built from 15 residues. The junction had 12 bases not matched to a gene; V was cut back by 6 bases and J by 8 bases.

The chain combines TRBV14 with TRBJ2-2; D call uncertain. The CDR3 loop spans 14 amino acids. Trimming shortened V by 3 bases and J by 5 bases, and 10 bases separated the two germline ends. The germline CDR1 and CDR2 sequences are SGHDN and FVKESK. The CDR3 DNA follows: TGTGCCAGCAGCCAGGCAGTTACTACCGGGGAGCTGTTTTTT. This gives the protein CASSQAVTTGELFF. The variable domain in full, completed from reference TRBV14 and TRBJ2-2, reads EAGVTQFPSHSVIEKGQTVTLRCDPISGHDNLYWYRRVMGKEIKFLLHFVKESKQDESGMPNNRFLAERTGGTYSTLKVQPAELEDSGVYFCASSQAVTTGELFFGEGSRLTVL.

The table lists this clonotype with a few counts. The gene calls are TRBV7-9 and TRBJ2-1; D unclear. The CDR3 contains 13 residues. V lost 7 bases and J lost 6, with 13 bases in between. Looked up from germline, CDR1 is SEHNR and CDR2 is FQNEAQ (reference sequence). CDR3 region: CASNLLSGNEQFF. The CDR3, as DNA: TGTGCCAGCAATCTCCTGTCGGGCAATGAGCAGTTCTTC.

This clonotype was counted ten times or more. The CDR3 nucleotides are TGTGCCAGCAGCTCCCAACCACTAGCGGGGGGTTCAGATACGCAGTATTTT. Translated, it gives CASSSQPLAGGSDTQYF. The gene calls are TRBV7-2 and TRBJ2-3; 12 bases are shared with TRBD2. The germline V gene has CDR1 SGHTA and CDR2 FQGNSA. V was clipped by 4 bases and J by 4 bases; unmatched bases: 9. CDR3 length: 17 amino acids.

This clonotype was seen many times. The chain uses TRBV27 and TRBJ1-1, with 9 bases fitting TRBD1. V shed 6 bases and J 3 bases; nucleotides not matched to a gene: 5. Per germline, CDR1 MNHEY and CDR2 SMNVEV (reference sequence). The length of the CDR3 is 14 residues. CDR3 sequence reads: CASSFTGGYTEAFF. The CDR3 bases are TGTGCCAGCAGCTTTACAGGGGGCTACACTGAAGCTTTCTTT.

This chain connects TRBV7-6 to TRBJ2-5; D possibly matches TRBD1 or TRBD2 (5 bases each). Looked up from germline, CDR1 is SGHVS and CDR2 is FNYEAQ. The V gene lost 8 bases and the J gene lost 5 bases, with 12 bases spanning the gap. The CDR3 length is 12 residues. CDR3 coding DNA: TGTGCCAGCGGCAACGGGGCCGAGACCCAGTACTTC. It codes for CASGNGAETQYF.

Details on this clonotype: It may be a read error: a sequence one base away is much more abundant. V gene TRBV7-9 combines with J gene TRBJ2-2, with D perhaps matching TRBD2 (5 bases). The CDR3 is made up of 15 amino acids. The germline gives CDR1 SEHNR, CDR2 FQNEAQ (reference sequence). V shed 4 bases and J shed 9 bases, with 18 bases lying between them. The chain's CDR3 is CASSSPLGAAWELFF. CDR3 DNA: TGTGCCAGCAGCTCCCCCTTGGGAGCGGCCTGGGAGCTGTTTTTT.